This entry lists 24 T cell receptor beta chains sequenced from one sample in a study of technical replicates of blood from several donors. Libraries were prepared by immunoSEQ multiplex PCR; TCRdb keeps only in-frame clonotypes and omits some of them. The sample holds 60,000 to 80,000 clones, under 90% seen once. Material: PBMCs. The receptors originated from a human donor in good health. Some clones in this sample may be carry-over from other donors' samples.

The CDR3 region is CAWSVDRVRPLHF. DNA of the CDR3: TGTGCCTGGAGTGTAGACAGGGTGAGACCCCTCCACTTT. The chain joins TRBV30 to TRBJ1-6; 7 positions agree with TRBD1. This CDR3 has 13 amino acids. Germline trimming cut 0 bases from V and 12 bases from J; bases unmatched to any gene: 5. Per the germline V gene, CDR1 is GTSNPN and CDR2 is SVGIG (reference sequence).

The CDR3, as DNA: TGTGCCAGCAGCTTCCCTACTACGGGAAGCTATGGCTACACCTTC. Protein: CASSFPTTGSYGYTF. The chain recombines TRBV5-6 with TRBJ1-2; D unresolved. This CDR3 contains 15 residues. Trimming removed 2 bases from V and 4 bases from J, with 15 bases in between. CDR1 SGHDT and CDR2 YYEEEE come from the germline V gene. Drawing the rest from reference TRBV5-6 and TRBJ1-2, the complete variable domain is DAGVTQSPTHLIKTRGQQVTLRCSPKSGHDTVSWYQQALGQGPQFIFQYYEEEERQRGNFPDRFSGHQFPNYSSELNVNALLLGDSALYLCASSFPTTGSYGYTFGSGTRLTVV.

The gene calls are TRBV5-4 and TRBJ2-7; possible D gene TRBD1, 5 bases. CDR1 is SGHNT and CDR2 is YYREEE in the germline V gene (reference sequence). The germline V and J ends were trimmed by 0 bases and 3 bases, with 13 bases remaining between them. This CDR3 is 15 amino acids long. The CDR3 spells CASSLGSGMVYEQYF. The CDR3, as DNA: TGTGCCAGCAGCTTGGGTTCAGGGATGGTCTACGAGCAGTACTTC.

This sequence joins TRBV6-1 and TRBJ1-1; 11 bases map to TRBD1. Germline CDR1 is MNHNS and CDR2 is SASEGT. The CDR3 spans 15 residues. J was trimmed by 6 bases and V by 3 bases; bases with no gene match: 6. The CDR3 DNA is TGTGCCAGCAGTGACAGGGGGACAGGGGGTGCTGAAGCTTTCTTT. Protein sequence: CASSDRGTGGAEAFF.

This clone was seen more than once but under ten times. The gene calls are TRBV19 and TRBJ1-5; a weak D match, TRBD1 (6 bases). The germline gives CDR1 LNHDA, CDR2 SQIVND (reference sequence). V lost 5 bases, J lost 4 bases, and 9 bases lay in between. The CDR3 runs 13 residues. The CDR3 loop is CASSGQLNQPQHF. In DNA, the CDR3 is TGTGCCAGTAGTGGACAGCTAAATCAGCCCCAGCATTTT.

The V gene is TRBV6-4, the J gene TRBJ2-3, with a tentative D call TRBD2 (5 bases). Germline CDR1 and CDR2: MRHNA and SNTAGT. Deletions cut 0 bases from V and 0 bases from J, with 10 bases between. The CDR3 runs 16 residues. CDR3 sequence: CASSDSARGSTDTQYF. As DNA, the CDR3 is TGTGCCAGCAGTGACTCAGCGAGAGGGAGCACAGATACGCAGTATTTT.

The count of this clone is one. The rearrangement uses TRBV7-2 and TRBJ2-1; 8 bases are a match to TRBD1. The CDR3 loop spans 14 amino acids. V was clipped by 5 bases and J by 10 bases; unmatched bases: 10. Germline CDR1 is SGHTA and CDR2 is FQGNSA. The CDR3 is CASSPPSRTGEQFF. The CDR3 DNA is TGTGCCAGCAGCCCTCCGTCCCGGACAGGGGAGCAGTTCTTC. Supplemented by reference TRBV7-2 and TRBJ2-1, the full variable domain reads GAGVSQSPSNKVTEKGKDVELRCDPISGHTALYWYRQSLGQGLEFLIYFQGNSAPDKSGLPSDRFSAERTGGSVSTLTIQRTQQEDSAVYLCASSPPSRTGEQFFGPGTRLTVL.

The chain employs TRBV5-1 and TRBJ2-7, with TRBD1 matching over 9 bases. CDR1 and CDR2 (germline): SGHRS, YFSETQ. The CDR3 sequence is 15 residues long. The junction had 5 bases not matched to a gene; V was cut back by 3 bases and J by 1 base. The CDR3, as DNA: TGCGCCAGCAGCTACGGACAGGGGAGTTCCTACGAGCAGTACTTC. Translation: CASSYGQGSSYEQYF. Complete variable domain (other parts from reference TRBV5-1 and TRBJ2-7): KAGVTQTPRYLIKTRGQQVTLSCSPISGHRSVSWYQQTPGQGLQFLFEYFSETQRNKGNFPGRFSGRQFSNSRSEMNVSTLELGDSALYLCASSYGQGSSYEQYFGPGTRLTVT.

CDR3 region: CASSFGQEYGHLQFF. DNA of the CDR3: TGTGCCAGCAGCTTCGGACAGGAATATGGCCATTTACAGTTCTTC. This chain links TRBV7-9 with TRBJ2-1; 7 nucleotides agree with TRBD1. J lost 13 bases, V lost 3 bases, and 15 bases had no gene match. This CDR3 comprises 15 residues. Germline CDR1 and CDR2: SEHNR and FQNEAQ (reference sequence).

This CDR3 is CASSRGGLSGELFF. DNA of the CDR3: TGCGCCAGCAGCCGGGGGGGCTTATCCGGGGAGCTGTTTTTT. V is TRBV4-1 and J is TRBJ2-2; TRBD2 is a possible D gene (7 bases). Germline values: CDR1 MGHRA, CDR2 YSYEKL. The CDR3 length is 14 residues. Trimming left V 4 bases short and J 6 bases short, with 12 bases between.

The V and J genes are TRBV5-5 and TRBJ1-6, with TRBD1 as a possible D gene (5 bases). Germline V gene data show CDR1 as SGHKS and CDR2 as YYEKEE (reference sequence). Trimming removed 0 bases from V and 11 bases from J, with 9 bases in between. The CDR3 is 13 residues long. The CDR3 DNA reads TGTGCCAGCAGCTTGGGACGACAGACACCCCTCCACTTT. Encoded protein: CASSLGRQTPLHF.

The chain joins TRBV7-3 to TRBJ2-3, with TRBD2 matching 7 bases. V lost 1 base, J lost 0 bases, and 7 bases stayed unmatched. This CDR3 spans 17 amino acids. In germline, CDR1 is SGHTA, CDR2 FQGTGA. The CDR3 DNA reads TGTGCCAGCAGCTTAATTGCGGGAGCGAGTAGCACAGATACGCAGTATTTT. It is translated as CASSLIAGASSTDTQYF. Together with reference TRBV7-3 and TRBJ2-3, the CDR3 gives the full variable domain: GAGVSQTPSNKVTEKGKYVELRCDPISGHTALYWYRQSLGQGPEFLIYFQGTGAADDSGLPNDRFFAVRPEGSVSTLKIQRTERGDSAVYLCASSLIAGASSTDTQYFGPGTRLTVL.

CDR3 residues: CASSSDTLVEQYF. The DNA for the CDR3 is TGTGCCAGCAGTTCGGACACCCTCGTCGAGCAGTACTTC. The chain employs TRBV7-9 and TRBJ2-7; perhaps TRBD1 as D (5 bases). V was shortened by 6 bases and J by 6 bases, with 15 bases between the two germline ends. This CDR3 has 13 residues. Germline V CDR1 and CDR2: SEHNR, FQNEAQ (reference sequence). Together with reference TRBV7-9 and TRBJ2-7, the CDR3 gives the full variable domain: DTGVSQNPRHKITKRGQNVTFRCDPISEHNRLYWYRQTLGQGPEFLTYFQNEAQLEKSRLLSDRFSAERPKGSFSTLEIQRTEQGDSAMYLCASSSDTLVEQYFGPGTRLTVT.

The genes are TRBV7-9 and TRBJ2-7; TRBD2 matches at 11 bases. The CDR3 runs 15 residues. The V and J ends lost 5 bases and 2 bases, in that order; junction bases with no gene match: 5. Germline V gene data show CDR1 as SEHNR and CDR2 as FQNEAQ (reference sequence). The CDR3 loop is CASSKGLAETYEQYF. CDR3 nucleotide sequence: TGTGCCAGCAGCAAGGGACTAGCGGAGACCTACGAGCAGTACTTC.

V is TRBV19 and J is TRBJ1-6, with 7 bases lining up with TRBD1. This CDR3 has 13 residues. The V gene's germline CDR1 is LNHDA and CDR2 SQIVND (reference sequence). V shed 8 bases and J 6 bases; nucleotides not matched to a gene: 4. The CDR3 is CASSGTANSPLHF. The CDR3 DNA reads TGTGCCAGTTCCGGGACAGCTAATTCACCCCTCCACTTT.

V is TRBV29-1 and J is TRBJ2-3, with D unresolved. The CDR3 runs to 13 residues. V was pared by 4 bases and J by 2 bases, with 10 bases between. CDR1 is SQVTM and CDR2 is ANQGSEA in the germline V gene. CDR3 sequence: CSVVDLYTDTQYF. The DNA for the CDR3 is TGCAGCGTTGTAGACCTATACACAGATACGCAGTATTTT.

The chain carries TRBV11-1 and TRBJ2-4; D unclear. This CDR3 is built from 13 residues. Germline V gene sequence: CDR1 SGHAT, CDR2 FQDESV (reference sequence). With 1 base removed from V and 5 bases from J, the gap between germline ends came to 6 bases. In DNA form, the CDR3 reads TGTGCCAGCAGCTTAGACAACCAAAACATTCAGTACTTC. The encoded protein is CASSLDNQNIQYF.

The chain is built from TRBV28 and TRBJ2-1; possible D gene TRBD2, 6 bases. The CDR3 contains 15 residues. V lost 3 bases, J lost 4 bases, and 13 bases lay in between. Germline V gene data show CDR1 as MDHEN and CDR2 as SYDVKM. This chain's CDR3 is CASSLGGGVYNEQFF. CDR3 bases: TGTGCCAGCAGTTTGGGCGGAGGGGTGTACAATGAGCAGTTCTTC.

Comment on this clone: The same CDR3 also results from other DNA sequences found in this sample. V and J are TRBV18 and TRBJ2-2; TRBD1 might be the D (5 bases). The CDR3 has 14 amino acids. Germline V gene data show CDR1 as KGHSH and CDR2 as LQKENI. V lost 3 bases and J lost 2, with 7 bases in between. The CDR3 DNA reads TGTGCCAGCTCACCTGACAGAAACACCGGGGAGCTGTTTTTT. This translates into CASSPDRNTGELFF.

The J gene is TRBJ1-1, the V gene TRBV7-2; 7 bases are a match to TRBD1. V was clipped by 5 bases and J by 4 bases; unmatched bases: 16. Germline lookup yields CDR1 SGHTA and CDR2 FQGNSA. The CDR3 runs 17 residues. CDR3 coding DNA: TGTGCCAGCAGCGTTAGCCTAGGGGGCGCGGGAGGCACTGAAGCTTTCTTT. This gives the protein CASSVSLGGAGGTEAFF.

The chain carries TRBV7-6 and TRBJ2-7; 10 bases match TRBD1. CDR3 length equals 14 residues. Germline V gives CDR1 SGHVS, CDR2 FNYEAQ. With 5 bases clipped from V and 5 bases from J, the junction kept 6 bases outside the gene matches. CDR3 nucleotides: TGTGCCAGCAGCAAGACCGGGACAGGGGACGAGCAGTACTTC. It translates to CASSKTGTGDEQYF.

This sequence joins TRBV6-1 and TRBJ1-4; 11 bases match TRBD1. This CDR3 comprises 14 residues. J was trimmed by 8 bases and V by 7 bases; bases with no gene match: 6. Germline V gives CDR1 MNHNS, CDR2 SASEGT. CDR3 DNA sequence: TGTGCCAGCACTACGGACAGGGGGCGCGAAAAACTGTTTTTT. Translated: CASTTDRGREKLFF.

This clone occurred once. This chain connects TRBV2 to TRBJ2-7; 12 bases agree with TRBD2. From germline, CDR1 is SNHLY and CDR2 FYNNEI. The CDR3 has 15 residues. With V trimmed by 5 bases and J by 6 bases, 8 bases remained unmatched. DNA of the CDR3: TGTGCCAGCAGTCCTCGACTAGCGGGGGTGGGCGAGCAGTACTTC. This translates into CASSPRLAGVGEQYF.

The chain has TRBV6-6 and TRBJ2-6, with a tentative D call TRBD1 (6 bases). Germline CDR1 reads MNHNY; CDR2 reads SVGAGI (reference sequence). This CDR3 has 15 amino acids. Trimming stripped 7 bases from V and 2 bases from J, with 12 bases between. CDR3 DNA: TGTGCCAGCAATCTACAGGGCGCTGGGGCCAACGTCCTGACTTTC. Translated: CASNLQGAGANVLTF.